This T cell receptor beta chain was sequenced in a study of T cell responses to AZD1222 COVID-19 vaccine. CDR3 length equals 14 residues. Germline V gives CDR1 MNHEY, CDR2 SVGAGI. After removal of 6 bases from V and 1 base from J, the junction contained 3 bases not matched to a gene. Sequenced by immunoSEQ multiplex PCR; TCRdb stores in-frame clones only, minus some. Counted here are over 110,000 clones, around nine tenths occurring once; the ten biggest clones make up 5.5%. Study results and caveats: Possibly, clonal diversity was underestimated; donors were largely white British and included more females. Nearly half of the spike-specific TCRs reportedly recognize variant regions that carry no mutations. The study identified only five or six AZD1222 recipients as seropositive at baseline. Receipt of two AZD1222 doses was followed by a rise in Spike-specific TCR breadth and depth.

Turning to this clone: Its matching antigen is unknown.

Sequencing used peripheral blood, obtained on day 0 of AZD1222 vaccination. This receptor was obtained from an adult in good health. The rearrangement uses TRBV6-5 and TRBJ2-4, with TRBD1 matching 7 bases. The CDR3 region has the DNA TGTGCCAGCAGCTTACAGGGGGCCAAAAACATTCAGTACTTC. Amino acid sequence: CASSLQGAKNIQYF.